A single sample gave rise to the 2 T cell receptor beta chains below, sequenced in a study of T-cell memory formation after mild COVID-19. One entry per CDR3 protein results from TCRdb running MiXCR on the 5' RACE reads. The sample holds roughly 500,000 distinct CDR3 sequences; approximately 20% are singletons and the top ten take 9.5% to 15%. The source material was PBMCs or a T cell subset sorted from them (not recorded which). The receptors derive from an adult woman who had mild COVID-19 (a few samples of this study predate the infection). Cell type and time point are not known.

The chain combines TRBV6-1 with TRBJ1-1; 11 nucleotides align to TRBD1. The CDR3 runs to 17 residues. Trimming took 5 bases from V and 3 from J; bases not matched to a gene: 11. Germline-derived CDR1 and CDR2 are MNHNS and SASEGT. In nucleotides, the CDR3 is TGTGCCAGCAGTCCGAGAGGGACAGGGGGTATGGACACTGAAGCTTTCTTT. Its translation is CASSPRGTGGMDTEAFF.

This clonotype was seen a handful of times. The V gene is TRBV7-9, the J gene TRBJ1-1; a possible D gene is TRBD1 (5 bases). The V gene's germline CDR1 is SEHNR and CDR2 FQNEAQ (reference sequence). This CDR3 comprises 14 residues. Trimming took 5 bases from V and 1 from J, leaving 11 bases between them. The CDR3 DNA sequence: TGTGCCAGCAGCCACGGGACGGCGAACACTGAAGCTTTCTTT. The encoded protein is CASSHGTANTEAFF.